This is a list of T cell receptor beta chains from one sample in a study of T cell responses to AZD1222 COVID-19 vaccine. Produced via immunoSEQ multiplex PCR; TCRdb's table is partial and in-frame only. The data show about 140,000 clones, 80% to 90% seen once. This specimen consisted of peripheral blood, obtained on day 0 of AZD1222 vaccination. The receptors shown here come from an adult in good health. Each CDR3 is given with its conserved first and last residue. The D gene is left open where the match is weak. Clone size is not always given. Where it is, it says once, few, many or a class for expanded clones.

clone_size cdr3_length j_call d_call v_call cdr3_aa cdr3_nt
- 16 TRBJ2-1 - TRBV7-6 CASSLRALSSYNEQFF TGTGCCAGCAGCTTACGGGCACTTTCCTCCTACAATGAGCAGTTCTTC
- 18 TRBJ2-1 - TRBV7-9 CASSPTLENWKFTNEQFF TGTGCCAGCAGCCCCACGCTAGAGAACTGGAAATTTACTAATGAGCAGTTCTTC
once 12 TRBJ1-2 - TRBV29-1 CSVDVLGNGYTF TGCAGCGTTGACGTACTGGGTAATGGCTACACCTTC
- 18 TRBJ2-2 - TRBV7-8 CASSRGTADALNTGELFF TGTGCCAGCAGCCGCGGGACAGCGGATGCCCTGAACACCGGGGAGCTGTTTTTT
- 14 TRBJ1-6 - TRBV30 CAWSVLGGRSPLHF TGTGCCTGGAGTGTACTGGGGGGACGATCACCCCTCCACTTT
once 14 TRBJ2-3 TRBD2 TRBV2 CASSEVLAGGTQYF TGTGCCAGCAGTGAAGTACTAGCGGGGGGGACGCAGTATTTT
few 13 TRBJ2-1 - TRBV5-5 CASSLGADNEQFF TGTGCCAGCAGCTTGGGCGCCGACAATGAGCAGTTCTTC
- 15 TRBJ2-7 TRBD2 TRBV5-4 CASSPLLAGGAEQYF TGTGCCAGCAGCCCCTTACTAGCGGGAGGCGCCGAGCAGTACTTC
- 14 TRBJ2-1 - TRBV11-1 CASSLRGPVNEQFF TGTGCCAGCAGCTTAAGGGGACCGGTTAATGAGCAGTTCTTC
many 16 TRBJ1-6 - TRBV6-5 CASSYSSRLGNSPLHF TGTGCCAGCAGTTACTCGAGTCGCTTAGGAAATTCACCCCTCCACTTT
- 15 TRBJ1-5 TRBD1 TRBV10-3 CAISVAGGSNQPQHF TGTGCCATCAGTGTGGCAGGGGGTAGCAATCAGCCCCAGCATTTT
- 15 TRBJ1-1 - TRBV9 CASSVGAGGNTEAFF TGTGCCAGCAGCGTAGGTGCAGGCGGGAACACTGAAGCTTTCTTT
- 18 TRBJ2-3 TRBD1 TRBV4-3 CASSQDLGTGGLTDTQYF TGCGCCAGCAGCCAAGATCTCGGGACAGGGGGCCTCACAGATACGCAGTATTTT
- 17 TRBJ2-2 TRBD2 TRBV7-3 CASSLTRLAGPTGELFF TGTGCCAGCAGCTTAACGAGGCTAGCGGGACCAACCGGGGAGCTGTTTTTT
- 16 TRBJ2-2 - TRBV21-1 CASSKTVDRGNGELFF TGTGCCAGCAGCAAAACCGTGGACAGGGGTAACGGGGAGCTGTTTTTT
- 15 TRBJ2-7 TRBD1 TRBV18 CASSPQGQSSYEQYF TGTGCCAGCTCACCTCAGGGACAGAGCTCCTACGAGCAGTACTTC
few 14 TRBJ1-5 TRBD1 TRBV7-9 CASSKGGQNQPQHF TGTGCCAGCAGCAAAGGGGGCCAAAATCAGCCCCAGCATTTT
- 15 TRBJ2-1 - TRBV19 CASSIEEYPYNEQFF TGTGCCAGTAGTATAGAGGAGTACCCATACAATGAGCAGTTCTTC
- 13 TRBJ1-2 - TRBV29-1 CSVEAGTNYGYTF TGCAGCGTTGAGGCAGGCACTAACTATGGCTACACCTTC
- 14 TRBJ2-5 - TRBV7-9 CASSLSHRKETQYF TGTGCCAGCAGCTTAAGTCACAGAAAAGAGACCCAGTACTTC
- 12 TRBJ1-2 TRBD1 TRBV19 CASTDRVYGYTF TGTGCCAGTACGGACAGGGTCTATGGCTACACCTTC
- 19 TRBJ2-2 - TRBV27 CASSLSKGTPFRDTGELFF TGTGCCAGCAGTTTATCGAAAGGGACACCTTTTCGAGACACCGGGGAGCTGTTTTTT
- 15 TRBJ2-3 - TRBV5-6 CASSVGRSYSDTQYF TGTGCCAGCAGCGTCGGACGGTCGTATTCGGATACGCAGTATTTT
once 16 TRBJ1-1 TRBD1 TRBV27 CASSFDGQGASTEAFF TGTGCCAGCAGTTTTGATGGGCAGGGGGCTAGTACTGAAGCTTTCTTT
- 13 TRBJ1-2 TRBD1 TRBV6-4 CASKLQGVYGYTF TGTGCCAGCAAACTTCAGGGGGTCTATGGCTACACCTTC
- 14 TRBJ2-3 - TRBV11-2 CASRQGGSTDTQYF TGTGCCAGCAGACAGGGGGGGTCCACAGATACGCAGTATTTT
- 17 TRBJ1-1 - TRBV4-3 CASSQGPQGPVNTEAFF TGCGCCAGCAGCCAAGGTCCGCAGGGCCCAGTGAACACTGAAGCTTTCTTT
- 14 TRBJ1-1 TRBD1 TRBV3-1/TRBV3-2 CASSQGDRVNEAFF TGTGCCAGCAGCCAAGGGGACAGGGTAAACGAAGCTTTCTTT
- 15 TRBJ2-3 TRBD2 TRBV7-2 CASSLGLAGVDTQYF TGTGCCAGCAGCTTGGGACTAGCGGGAGTAGATACGCAGTATTTT
- 14 TRBJ2-3 - TRBV27 CASSLFGVTDTQYF TGTGCCAGCAGTTTATTTGGCGTCACAGATACGCAGTATTTT
- 13 TRBJ1-5 - TRBV28 CASRPFSNQPQHF TGTGCCAGCAGGCCTTTTAGCAATCAGCCCCAGCATTTT
- 14 TRBJ1-5 - TRBV24-1 CATSDLGVPGPQHF TGTGCCACCAGTGATCTAGGGGTTCCCGGGCCCCAGCATTTT
- 15 TRBJ2-3 TRBD2 TRBV5-1 CASSLPAGVTDTQYF TGCGCCAGCAGCTTGCCAGCGGGAGTTACAGATACGCAGTATTTT
- 16 TRBJ1-4 - TRBV27 CASSAKRRSLNEKLFF TGTGCCAGCAGTGCAAAGCGACGGAGTTTAAATGAAAAACTGTTTTTT
- 14 TRBJ1-2 - TRBV6-5 CASSYSVGNYGYTF TGTGCCAGCAGTTACTCAGTTGGTAACTATGGCTACACCTTC